Listed below are T cell receptor beta chains from one sample, sequenced in a study of cytomegalovirus exposure and HLA in healthy donors. Repertoires were generated with immunoSEQ multiplex PCR, while TCRdb's copy carries only in-frame clones and drops some. Among around 120,000 clones, 60% to 85% were seen once, and the ten largest hold approximately 5.3%. Sequenced: PBMCs. The receptors stem from a female donor in good health and CMV-seropositive. The CDR3 runs from the conserved cysteine through the conserved F or W. The order of the fields is J gene, V gene, CDR3 length, CDR3 protein.

TRBJ2-1,TRBV7-2,16,CASSSGLAGPRGEQFF
TRBJ2-7,TRBV9,14,CASSVRPGAYEQYF
TRBJ2-7,TRBV7-2,15,CASSRAGGRTYEQYF
TRBJ1-1,TRBV2,15,CATRTGGSMNTEAFF
TRBJ1-2,TRBV30,12,CAWTTGGSGYTF
TRBJ2-5,TRBV11-2,13,CASSSKYQETQYF
TRBJ2-1,TRBV18,16,CASSPRLAGGENEQFF
TRBJ1-3,TRBV7-2,17,CASSLAWDRATGNTIYF
TRBJ1-5,TRBV19,17,CASSRLGTGYLNQPQHF
TRBJ2-7,TRBV21-1,12,CASSKVQTPQYF
TRBJ2-7,TRBV2,13,CASSWDSSYEQYF
TRBJ2-3,TRBV5-4,15,CASSLSGSGKDTQYF
TRBJ1-2,TRBV5-4,14,CASRPPGQGRSYTF
TRBJ2-1,TRBV5-1,16,CASSSSGLAGANEQFF
TRBJ2-1,TRBV9,14,CASSVTAAYNEQFF
TRBJ1-1,TRBV11-3,13,CASSLTVNTEAFF
TRBJ2-3,TRBV27,15,CASSSGTSATDTQYF
TRBJ2-6,TRBV2,14,CASNTGSGANVLTF
TRBJ1-3,TRBV5-1,14,CASSLGTGGNTIYF
TRBJ1-2,TRBV18,13,CASSPRQSEGYTF
TRBJ2-3,TRBV5-1,15,CASSLAGGQADTQYF
TRBJ2-6,TRBV5-4,20,CASSLAGVASGRTGANVLTF
TRBJ2-2,TRBV5-1,15,CASSLGQTGTGELFF
TRBJ2-2,TRBV5-1,16,CASSRTGAPNTGELFF
TRBJ1-1,TRBV5-1,18,CASSLGSRGLSRSTEAFF
TRBJ2-7,TRBV5-4,14,CASRGTDNSYEQYF
TRBJ2-5,TRBV5-8,16,CASSSESGGAWETQYF
TRBJ1-5,TRBV5-8,14,CASRAGLNNQPQHF
TRBJ1-2,TRBV7-9,14,CASSLGGELAGYTF
TRBJ2-1,TRBV4-1,17,CASSQSQVGGRGNEQFF
TRBJ1-2,TRBV2,18,CASSLSGTGGRGRSGYTF
TRBJ2-1,TRBV13,16,CASSSPRASGRNEQFF
TRBJ1-1,TRBV4-1,14,CASSQRQGIAEAFF
TRBJ1-6,TRBV7-3,14,CASSSGQGRSPLHF
TRBJ2-3,TRBV7-2,18,CASSLRAMASGGQDTQYF
TRBJ2-5,TRBV7-9,15,CSSSSTGTVQETQYF
TRBJ1-4,TRBV9,15,CASSVEGVRGEKLFF
TRBJ2-5,TRBV12-5,15,CASGLGAINQETQYF
TRBJ2-1,TRBV7-9,14,CASSNREGYNEQFF
TRBJ2-7,TRBV7-2,14,CASSLVDGDYEQYF
TRBJ2-2,TRBV4-2,16,CASSHAGGSDTGELFF
TRBJ1-6,TRBV25-1,13,CASTQGNNSPLHF
TRBJ2-3,TRBV2,12,CASSESPDTQYF
TRBJ2-5,TRBV7-7,15,CASSRLRGIEETQYF